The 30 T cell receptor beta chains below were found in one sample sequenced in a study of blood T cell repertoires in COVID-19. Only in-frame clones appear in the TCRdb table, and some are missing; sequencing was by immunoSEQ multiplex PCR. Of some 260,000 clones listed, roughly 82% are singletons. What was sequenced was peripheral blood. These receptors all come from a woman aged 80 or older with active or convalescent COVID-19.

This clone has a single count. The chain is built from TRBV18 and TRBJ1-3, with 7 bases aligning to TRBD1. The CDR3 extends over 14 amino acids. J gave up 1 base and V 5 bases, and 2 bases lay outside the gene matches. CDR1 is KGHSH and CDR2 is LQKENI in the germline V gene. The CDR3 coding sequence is TGTGCCAGCTCAATGGGACAGTCTGGAAACACCATATATTTT. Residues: CASSMGQSGNTIYF.

The CDR3 spells CASSLAEGMNTEAFF. The CDR3 DNA is TGCGCCAGCAGCTTGGCGGAGGGGATGAACACTGAAGCTTTCTTT. The V and J genes are TRBV5-1 and TRBJ1-1, with D possibly matching TRBD1 (5 bases). The V gene's germline CDR1 is SGHRS and CDR2 YFSETQ. This CDR3 contains 15 residues. V was shortened by 0 bases and J by 0 bases, with 9 bases between the two germline ends.

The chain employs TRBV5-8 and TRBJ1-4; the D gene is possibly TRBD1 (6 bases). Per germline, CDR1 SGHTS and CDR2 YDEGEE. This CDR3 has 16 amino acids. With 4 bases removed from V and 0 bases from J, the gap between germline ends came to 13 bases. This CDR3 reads CASSPGQTATNEKLFF. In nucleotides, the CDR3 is TGTGCCAGCAGCCCTGGACAGACTGCAACTAATGAAAAACTGTTTTTT.

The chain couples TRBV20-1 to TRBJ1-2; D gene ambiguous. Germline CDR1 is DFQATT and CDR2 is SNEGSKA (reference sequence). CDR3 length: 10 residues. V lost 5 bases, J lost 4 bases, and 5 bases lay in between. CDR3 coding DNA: TGCAGTGCTTACAGCTATGGCTACACCTTC. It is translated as CSAYSYGYTF.

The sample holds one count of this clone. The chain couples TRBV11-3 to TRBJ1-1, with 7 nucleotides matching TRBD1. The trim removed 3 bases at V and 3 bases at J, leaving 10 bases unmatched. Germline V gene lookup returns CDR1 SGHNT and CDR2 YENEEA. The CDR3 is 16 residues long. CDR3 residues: CASSFKTGSRYTEAFF. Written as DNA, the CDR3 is TGTGCCAGCAGCTTCAAGACAGGGTCGAGGTACACTGAAGCTTTCTTT.

This chain's CDR3 is CASSPNSNSPLHF. DNA for the CDR3: TGTGCCAGCTCACCTAACAGCAATTCACCCCTCCACTTT. This chain links TRBV18 with TRBJ1-6; D is ambiguous. V gave up 3 bases and J gave up 7 bases, with 7 bases separating them. CDR1 and CDR2 from the germline V gene are KGHSH and LQKENI. CDR3 length equals 13 residues.

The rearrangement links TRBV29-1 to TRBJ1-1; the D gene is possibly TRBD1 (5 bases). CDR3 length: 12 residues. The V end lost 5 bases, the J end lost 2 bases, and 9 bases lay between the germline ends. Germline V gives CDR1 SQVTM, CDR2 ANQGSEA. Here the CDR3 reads CSVLRGNTEAFF. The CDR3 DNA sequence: TGCAGCGTTCTTAGGGGTAACACTGAAGCTTTCTTT.

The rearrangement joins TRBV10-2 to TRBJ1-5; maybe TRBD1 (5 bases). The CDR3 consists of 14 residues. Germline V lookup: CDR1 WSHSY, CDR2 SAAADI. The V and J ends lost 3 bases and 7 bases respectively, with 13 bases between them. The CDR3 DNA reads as TGCGCCAGCAGTGACCGAGGGGCGGGACAGCCCCAGCATTTT. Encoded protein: CASSDRGAGQPQHF.

The DNA for the CDR3 is TGTGCCAGCAGTTACTCTTTAGCTAGCGGGAGAGTAGAGCAGTTCTTC. This codes for CASSYSLASGRVEQFF. This chain joins TRBV6-5 and TRBJ2-1; the match to TRBD2 covers 10 bases. The trim removed 0 bases at V and 10 bases at J, leaving 9 bases unmatched. CDR1 is MNHEY, CDR2 SVGAGI, per germline. CDR3 length equals 16 residues.

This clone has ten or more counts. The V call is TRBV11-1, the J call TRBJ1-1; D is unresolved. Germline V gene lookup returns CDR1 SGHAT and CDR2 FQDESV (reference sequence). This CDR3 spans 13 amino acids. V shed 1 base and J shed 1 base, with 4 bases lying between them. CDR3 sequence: CASSLVANTEAFF. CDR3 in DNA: TGTGCCAGCAGCTTAGTAGCGAACACTGAAGCTTTCTTT.

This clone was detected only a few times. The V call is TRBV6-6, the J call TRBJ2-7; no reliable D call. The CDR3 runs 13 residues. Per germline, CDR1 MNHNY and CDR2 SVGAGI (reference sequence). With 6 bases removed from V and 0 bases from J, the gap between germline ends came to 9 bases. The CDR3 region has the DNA TGTGCCAGCAGCCTACAGAGCTCCTACGAGCAGTACTTC. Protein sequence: CASSLQSSYEQYF.

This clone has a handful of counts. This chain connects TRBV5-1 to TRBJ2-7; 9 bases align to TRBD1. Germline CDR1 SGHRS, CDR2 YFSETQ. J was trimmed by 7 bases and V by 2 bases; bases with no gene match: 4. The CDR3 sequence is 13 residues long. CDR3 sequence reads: CASSFGDRGEQYF. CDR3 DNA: TGCGCCAGCAGCTTCGGTGACAGGGGGGAGCAGTACTTC.

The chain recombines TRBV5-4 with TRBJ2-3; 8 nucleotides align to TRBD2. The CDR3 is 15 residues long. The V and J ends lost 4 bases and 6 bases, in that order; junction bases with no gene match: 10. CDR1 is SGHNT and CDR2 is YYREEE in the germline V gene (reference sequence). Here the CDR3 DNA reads TGTGCCAGCAGCCCCGGGGGGGCCATCGGGGATACGCAGTATTTT. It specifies CASSPGGAIGDTQYF.

The CDR3 sequence: CASSKGVRLAETNTGELFF. The CDR3 DNA sequence: TGTGCCAGCAGCAAAGGTGTTCGACTAGCGGAGACGAACACCGGGGAGCTGTTTTTT. This sequence joins TRBV21-1 and TRBJ2-2; TRBD2, as called in the table, went unchecked against the DNA. TRBV21-1 corresponds to a pseudogene. CDR3 length: 19 amino acids.

This CDR3 reads CAINQGIGYTF. In DNA, the CDR3 is TGTGCCATCAATCAGGGTATTGGCTACACCTTC. This chain connects TRBV10-3 to TRBJ1-2, with D maybe TRBD1 (5 bases). Germline lookup yields CDR1 ENHRY and CDR2 SYGVKD. Trimming removed 7 bases from V and 7 bases from J, with 10 bases in between. The CDR3 is 11 residues long.

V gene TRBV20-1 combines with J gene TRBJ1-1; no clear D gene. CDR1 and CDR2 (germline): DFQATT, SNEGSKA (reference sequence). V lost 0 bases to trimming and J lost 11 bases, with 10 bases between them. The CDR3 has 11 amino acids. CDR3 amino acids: CSAREGGYAFF. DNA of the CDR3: TGCAGTGCTAGAGAAGGCGGCTACGCTTTCTTT.

The chain's CDR3 is CASSPRREGNTEAFF. The CDR3 DNA sequence: TGTGCCAGCAGTCCCCGCAGGGAGGGAAACACTGAAGCTTTCTTT. V is TRBV27 and J is TRBJ1-1; D perhaps matches TRBD1 (5 bases). Trimming shortened V by 5 bases and J by 2 bases, and 15 bases separated the two germline ends. This CDR3 comprises 15 residues. The germline CDR1 and CDR2 sequences are MNHEY and SMNVEV (reference sequence).

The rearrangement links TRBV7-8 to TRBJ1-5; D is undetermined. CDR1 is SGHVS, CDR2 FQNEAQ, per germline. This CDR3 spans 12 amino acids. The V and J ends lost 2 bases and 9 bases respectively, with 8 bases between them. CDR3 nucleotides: TGTGCCAGCAGCTTAACCACGGGGCCCCAGCATTTT. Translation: CASSLTTGPQHF.

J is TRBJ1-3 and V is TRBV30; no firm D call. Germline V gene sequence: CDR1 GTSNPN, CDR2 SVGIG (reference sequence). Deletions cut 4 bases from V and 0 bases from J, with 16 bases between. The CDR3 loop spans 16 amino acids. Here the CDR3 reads CAWTTLDLYSGNTIYF. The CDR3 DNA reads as TGTGCCTGGACAACGTTGGACTTATACTCTGGAAACACCATATATTTT.

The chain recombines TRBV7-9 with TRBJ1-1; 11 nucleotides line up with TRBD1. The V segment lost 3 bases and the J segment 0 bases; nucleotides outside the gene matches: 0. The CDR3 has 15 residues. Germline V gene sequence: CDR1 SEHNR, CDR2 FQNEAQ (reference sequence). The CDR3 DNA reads TGTGCCAGCAGCTTGGGACAGGGGGTGAACACTGAAGCTTTCTTT. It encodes CASSLGQGVNTEAFF.

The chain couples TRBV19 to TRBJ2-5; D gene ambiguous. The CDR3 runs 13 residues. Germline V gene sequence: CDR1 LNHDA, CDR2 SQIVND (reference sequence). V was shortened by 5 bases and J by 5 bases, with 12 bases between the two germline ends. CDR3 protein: CASSPSGSETQYF. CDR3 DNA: TGTGCCAGTAGTCCCTCAGGATCGGAGACCCAGTACTTC.

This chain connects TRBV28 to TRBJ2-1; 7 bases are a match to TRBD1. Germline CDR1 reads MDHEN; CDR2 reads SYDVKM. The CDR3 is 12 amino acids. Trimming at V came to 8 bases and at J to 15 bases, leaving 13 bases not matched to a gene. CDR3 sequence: CASSLPGTETFF. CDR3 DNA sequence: TGTGCCAGCTCTCTGCCGGGGACAGAGACGTTCTTC.

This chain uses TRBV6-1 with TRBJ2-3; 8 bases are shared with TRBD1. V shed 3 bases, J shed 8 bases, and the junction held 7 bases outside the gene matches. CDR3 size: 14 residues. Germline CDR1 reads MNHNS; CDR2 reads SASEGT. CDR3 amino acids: CASSEGQVLLTQYF. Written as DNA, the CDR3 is TGTGCCAGCAGTGAGGGACAGGTCCTTCTTACGCAGTATTTT.

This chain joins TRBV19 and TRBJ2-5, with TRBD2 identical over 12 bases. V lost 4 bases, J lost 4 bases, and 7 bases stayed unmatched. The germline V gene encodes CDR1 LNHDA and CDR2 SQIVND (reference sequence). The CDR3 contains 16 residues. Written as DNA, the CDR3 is TGTGCCAGTAGTACAGGACTAGCGGGGATTGGAGAGACCCAGTACTTC. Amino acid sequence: CASSTGLAGIGETQYF.

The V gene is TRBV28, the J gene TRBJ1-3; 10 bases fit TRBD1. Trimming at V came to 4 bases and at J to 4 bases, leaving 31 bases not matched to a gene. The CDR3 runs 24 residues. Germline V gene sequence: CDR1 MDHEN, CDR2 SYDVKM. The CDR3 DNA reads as TGTGCCAGCAGTTACCCGCCCCACCGGGACAGGGGAAGGTTGGGGGGGCAGAGCGGAAACACCATATATTTT. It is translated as CASSYPPHRDRGRLGGQSGNTIYF.

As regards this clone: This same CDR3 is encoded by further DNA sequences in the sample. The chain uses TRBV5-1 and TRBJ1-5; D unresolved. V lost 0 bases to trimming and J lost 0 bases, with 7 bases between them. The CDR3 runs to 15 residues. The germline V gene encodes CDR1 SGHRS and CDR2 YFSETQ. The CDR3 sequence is CASSLGLNSNQPQHF. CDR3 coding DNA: TGCGCCAGCAGCTTGGGACTGAATAGCAATCAGCCCCAGCATTTT.

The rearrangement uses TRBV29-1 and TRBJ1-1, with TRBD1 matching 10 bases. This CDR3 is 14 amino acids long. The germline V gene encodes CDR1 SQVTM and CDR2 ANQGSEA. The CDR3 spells CSIPGQGGNTEAFF. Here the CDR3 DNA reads TGCAGTATCCCCGGACAGGGGGGAAACACTGAAGCTTTCTTT.

The CDR3 sequence is CATSESGTGRGYGYTF. CDR3 bases: TGTGCCACCAGTGAGAGCGGGACAGGGCGAGGCTATGGCTACACCTTC. The rearrangement joins TRBV24-1 to TRBJ1-2; TRBD1 matches 9 bases. J gave up 4 bases and V 4 bases, and 9 bases lay outside the gene matches. Germline values: CDR1 KGHDR, CDR2 SFDVKD. The CDR3 length is 16 residues.

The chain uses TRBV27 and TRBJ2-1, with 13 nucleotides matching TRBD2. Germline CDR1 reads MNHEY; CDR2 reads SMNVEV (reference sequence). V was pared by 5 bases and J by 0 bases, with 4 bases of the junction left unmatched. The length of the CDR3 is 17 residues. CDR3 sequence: CASSRRTSGSSYNEQFF. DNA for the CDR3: TGTGCCAGCAGTAGGCGGACTAGCGGGAGCTCCTACAATGAGCAGTTCTTC.

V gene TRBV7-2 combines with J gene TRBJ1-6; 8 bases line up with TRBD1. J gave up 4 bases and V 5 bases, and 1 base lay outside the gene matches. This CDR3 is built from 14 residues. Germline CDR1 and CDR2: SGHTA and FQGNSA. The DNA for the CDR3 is TGTGCCAGCAGCCGGACAGGGTATAATTCACCCCTCCACTTT. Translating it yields CASSRTGYNSPLHF.